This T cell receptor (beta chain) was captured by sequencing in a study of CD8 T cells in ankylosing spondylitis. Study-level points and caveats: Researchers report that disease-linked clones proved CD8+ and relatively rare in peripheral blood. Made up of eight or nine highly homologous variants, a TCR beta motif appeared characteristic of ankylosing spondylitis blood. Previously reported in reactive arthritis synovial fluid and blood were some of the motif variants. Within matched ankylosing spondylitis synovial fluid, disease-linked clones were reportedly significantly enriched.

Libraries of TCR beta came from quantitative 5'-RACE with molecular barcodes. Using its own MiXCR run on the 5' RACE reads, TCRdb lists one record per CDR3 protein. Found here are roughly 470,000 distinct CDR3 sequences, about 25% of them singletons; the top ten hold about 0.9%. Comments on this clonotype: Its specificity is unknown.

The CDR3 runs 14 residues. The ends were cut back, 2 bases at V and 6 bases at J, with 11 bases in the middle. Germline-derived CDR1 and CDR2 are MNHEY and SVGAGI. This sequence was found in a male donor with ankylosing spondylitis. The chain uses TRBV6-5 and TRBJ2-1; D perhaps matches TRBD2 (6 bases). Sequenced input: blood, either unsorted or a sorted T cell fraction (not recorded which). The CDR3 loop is CASSYGVSGNEQFF. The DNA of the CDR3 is TGTGCCAGCAGTTACGGGGTTAGCGGCAATGAGCAGTTCTTC.